The 23 T cell receptor beta chains given below trace back to one sample, sequenced in a study of T-cell reconstitution after alpha-beta-depleted transplantation in children. As it was prepared, the TCRbeta library received unique molecular identifiers. A single record per CDR3 protein comes from TCRdb applying MiXCR to the PCR reads. The sample holds 70,000 or so distinct CDR3 sequences, about a tenth seen once. Source: PBMCs, taken before TCRalphabeta/CD19-depleted stem cell transplant. These receptors all stem from a boy aged 10-17 years with acute myeloid leukemia, due to receive a stem cell transplant.

This clonotype was detected many times. The J gene is TRBJ1-1, the V gene TRBV6-6; no definite D call. The CDR3 has 13 residues. The V end was cut by 8 bases, the J end by 1 base, with 11 bases between. Germline assignment: CDR1 MNHNY and CDR2 SVGAGI (reference sequence). CDR3 loop: CASARVENTEAFF. As DNA, the CDR3 is TGTGCCAGCGCTCGCGTTGAGAACACTGAAGCTTTCTTT.

This clonotype was picked up many times. The CDR3 spells CASSPQGARGNTIYF. Here the CDR3 DNA reads TGTGCCAGCAGCCCTCAGGGGGCGCGGGGAAACACCATATATTTT. This chain joins TRBV9 and TRBJ1-3; 8 nucleotides line up with TRBD1. This CDR3 region has 15 residues. The V and J ends lost 4 bases and 4 bases, in that order; junction bases with no gene match: 7. Germline V gene lookup returns CDR1 SGDLS and CDR2 YYNGEE.

This clonotype was detected many times. The chain has TRBV12-3 or TRBV12-4 and TRBJ2-5; 9 bases fit TRBD1. The CDR3 totals 15 residues. The V gene end was trimmed by 1 base and the J gene end by 5 bases; junction bases not matched to a gene: 5. The CDR3: CASSLEQGARETQYF. As DNA, the CDR3 is TGTGCCAGCAGTTTAGAACAGGGGGCCAGGGAGACCCAGTACTTC.

This clonotype was seen ten or more times. The J gene is TRBJ1-5, the V gene TRBV4-1, with unresolved D. Germline V lookup: CDR1 MGHRA, CDR2 YSYEKL. Trimming cost V 1 base and J 2 bases, with 15 bases left between them. This CDR3 comprises 17 residues. As DNA, the CDR3 is TGCGCCAGCAGCCAAGGTTGGGTGGAGAAGGGCAATCAGCCCCAGCATTTT. It translates to CASSQGWVEKGNQPQHF.

There are many counts of this clonotype. The chain couples TRBV6-2 or TRBV6-3 to TRBJ2-3, with 7 bases fitting TRBD1. The germline V gene has CDR1 MNHEY and CDR2 SVGEGT. The CDR3 loop spans 11 amino acids. J gave up 11 bases and V 5 bases, and 4 bases lay outside the gene matches. The CDR3 loop is CASSNRDRQYF. Written as DNA, the CDR3 is TGTGCCAGCAGTAACCGGGACAGGCAGTATTTT.

This clonotype was observed at least ten times. V usage is TRBV29-1 and J usage is TRBJ1-1; D unclear. Germline V lookup: CDR1 SQVTM, CDR2 ANQGSEA. The V end was cut by 5 bases, the J end by 3 bases, with 13 bases between. This CDR3 contains 13 residues. The CDR3 region is CSVRRVMDTEAFF. DNA for the CDR3: TGCAGCGTTCGCCGCGTAATGGACACTGAAGCTTTCTTT.

This clonotype came up many times. J is TRBJ2-2 and V is TRBV5-6; 8 bases fit TRBD1. CDR3 length: 16 residues. Germline V gives CDR1 SGHDT, CDR2 YYEEEE. J was trimmed by 1 base and V by 4 bases; bases with no gene match: 6. The CDR3 reads CASSRRTGRNTGELFF. CDR3 DNA: TGTGCCAGCAGCCGTAGGACAGGGCGGAACACCGGGGAGCTGTTTTTT. The full variable domain, completed using reference TRBV5-6 and TRBJ2-2, is DAGVTQSPTHLIKTRGQQVTLRCSPKSGHDTVSWYQQALGQGPQFIFQYYEEEERQRGNFPDRFSGHQFPNYSSELNVNALLLGDSALYLCASSRRTGRNTGELFFGEGSRLTVL.

This clonotype was recorded many times. This sequence joins TRBV4-1 and TRBJ2-2; tentatively, D is TRBD1 (6 bases). The CDR3 covers 18 residues. V was trimmed by 3 bases and J by 0 bases, leaving 17 bases between them. Germline V gene lookup returns CDR1 MGHRA and CDR2 YSYEKL. DNA of the CDR3: TGCGCCAGCAGCCAGGGGGACCGGGACACTTCGAACACCGGGGAGCTGTTTTTT. This encodes CASSQGDRDTSNTGELFF.

This clonotype was found many times. The chain joins TRBV9 to TRBJ2-1, with TRBD2 identical over 13 bases. Germline CDR1 reads SGDLS; CDR2 reads YYNGEE. The CDR3 sequence is 14 residues long. The ends lost 0 bases at V and 9 bases at J; junction bases unmatched: 0. Here the CDR3 reads CASSVGLAGGEQFF. The CDR3 DNA reads as TGTGCCAGCAGCGTAGGACTAGCGGGAGGTGAGCAGTTCTTC.

Ten or more counts support this clonotype. The chain couples TRBV27 to TRBJ2-7; D uncertain. Trimming removed 3 bases at V and 3 bases at J, with 15 bases between. The CDR3 runs 15 residues. Germline-derived CDR1 and CDR2 are MNHEY and SMNVEV (reference sequence). The CDR3 DNA reads as TGTGCCAGCAGTTTCTCCAAAGGCGGAATCTACGAGCAGTACGTC. Translated, it gives CASSFSKGGIYEQYV.

This clonotype came up many times. The chain joins TRBV4-1 to TRBJ2-7, with 11 bases aligning to TRBD1. The CDR3 contains 16 residues. The V gene's germline CDR1 is MGHRA and CDR2 YSYEKL. The J segment lost 5 bases and the V segment lost 0 bases, leaving 6 bases of the junction unmatched. CDR3 region: CASSQDRTGGFDEQYV. The CDR3 bases are TGCGCCAGCAGCCAAGATAGGACAGGGGGCTTTGACGAGCAGTACGTC.

This clonotype was seen ten or more times. The chain couples TRBV20-1 to TRBJ2-5; the match to TRBD2 covers 9 bases. Per germline, CDR1 DFQATT and CDR2 SNEGSKA (reference sequence). The CDR3 totals 15 residues. CDR3 amino acids: CSASRSAGGPKTQYF. CDR3 in DNA: TGCAGCGCATCAAGATCGGCGGGAGGGCCTAAGACCCAGTACTTC.

This chain connects TRBV28 to TRBJ1-2; D unclear. The V gene lost 8 bases and the J gene lost 1 base, with 5 bases spanning the gap. The CDR3 runs to 11 residues. The germline gives CDR1 MDHEN, CDR2 SYDVKM. In DNA form, the CDR3 reads TGTGCCAGCGTGGATAACTATGGCTACACCTTC. Translating gives CASVDNYGYTF.

This clonotype was found many times. The CDR3 protein is CASSYPFPGELFF. The CDR3 nucleotides read TGTGCCAGCAGTTACCCTTTTCCCGGGGAGCTGTTTTTT. This chain links TRBV6-5 with TRBJ2-2, with unresolved D. Per germline, CDR1 MNHEY and CDR2 SVGAGI. The CDR3 runs 13 residues. Trimming took 2 bases from V and 6 from J, leaving 7 bases between them.

This clonotype was recorded many times. The CDR3 reads CASSSGVVAAKNQPQHF. The CDR3 nucleotides read TGTGCCAGCAGTTCGGGGGTTGTTGCTGCTAAAAATCAGCCCCAGCATTTT. The genes are TRBV12-3 or TRBV12-4 and TRBJ1-5, with a possible D match to TRBD1 (5 bases). V was clipped by 4 bases and J by 4 bases, with 20 bases between them. This CDR3 has 17 amino acids.

The chain has TRBV7-2 and TRBJ2-5; 9 nucleotides line up with TRBD2. This CDR3 is built from 15 residues. Germline CDR1 and CDR2: SGHTA and FQGNSA. V shed 1 base and J 4 bases; nucleotides not matched to a gene: 4. CDR3 sequence reads: CASSLVVSGRETQYF. CDR3 DNA: TGTGCCAGCAGCTTAGTGGTTAGCGGGAGAGAGACCCAGTACTTC.

This clonotype was picked up many times. The chain carries TRBV10-1 and TRBJ2-3; 8 bases are shared with TRBD2. The V gene's germline CDR1 is WNHNN and CDR2 SYGVQD (reference sequence). Trimming removed 6 bases from V and 5 bases from J; junction bases left unmatched: 7. The CDR3 is made up of 14 amino acids. CDR3 sequence reads: CASSPGLGGDTQYF. CDR3 nucleotides: TGCGCCAGCAGCCCGGGACTAGGGGGAGATACGCAGTATTTT.

The V gene is TRBV4-3, the J gene TRBJ2-7; 7 bases agree with TRBD2. The CDR3 is 16 amino acids. The germline V gene has CDR1 LGHNA and CDR2 YSLEER. J was trimmed by 0 bases and V by 0 bases; bases with no gene match: 5. In DNA form, the CDR3 reads TGCGCCAGCAGCCAAGAGCCTAGCGGAAGCTCCTACGAGCAGTACTTC. Its protein product is CASSQEPSGSSYEQYF.

This clonotype was seen many times. The V gene is TRBV4-2, the J gene TRBJ2-1; D unresolved. CDR1 is LGHNA, CDR2 YNFKEQ, per germline. The CDR3 runs to 15 residues. V lost 4 bases and J lost 0, with 10 bases in between. CDR3 sequence: CASSPQMSSYNEQFF. The CDR3 coding sequence is TGTGCCAGCAGCCCCCAAATGAGCTCCTACAATGAGCAGTTCTTC.

The V and J genes are TRBV5-4 and TRBJ2-3, with a weak D call TRBD2 (7 bases). Looked up from germline, CDR1 is SGHNT and CDR2 is YYREEE (reference sequence). CDR3 size: 15 residues. V lost 1 base and J lost 1, with 10 bases in between. In DNA, the CDR3 is TGTGCCAGCAGCTTGAGGGGGGGCGGCACAGATACGCAGTATTTT. Its translation: CASSLRGGGTDTQYF.

This clonotype was counted ten times or more. The chain employs TRBV7-2 and TRBJ2-2; the D is unclear. The CDR3 contains 14 residues. V shed 7 bases and J shed 2 bases, with 11 bases lying between them. In germline, CDR1 is SGHTA, CDR2 FQGNSA. The CDR3 DNA reads as TGTGCCAGCAACCGACGACATAACACCGGGGAGCTGTTTTTT. As protein: CASNRRHNTGELFF.

This clonotype was seen many times. The rearrangement uses TRBV6-5 and TRBJ2-1; D unresolved. Trimming took 0 bases from V and 7 from J, leaving 7 bases between them. CDR3 length: 13 amino acids. In germline, CDR1 is MNHEY, CDR2 SVGAGI. CDR3 bases: TGTGCCAGCAGTTACTCTCCTTCAAATGAGCAGTTCTTC. Its protein product is CASSYSPSNEQFF.

The V gene is TRBV10-3, the J gene TRBJ2-1; 13 nucleotides agree with TRBD2. The J segment lost 8 bases and the V segment lost 5 bases, leaving 18 bases of the junction unmatched. Germline-derived CDR1 and CDR2 are ENHRY and SYGVKD. The CDR3 is 19 residues long. The CDR3 nucleotides are TGTGCCATCAGTTTGGACGTTTCACTGACTAGCGGGAGGAGAGATGAGCAGTTCTTC. This codes for CAISLDVSLTSGRRDEQFF.